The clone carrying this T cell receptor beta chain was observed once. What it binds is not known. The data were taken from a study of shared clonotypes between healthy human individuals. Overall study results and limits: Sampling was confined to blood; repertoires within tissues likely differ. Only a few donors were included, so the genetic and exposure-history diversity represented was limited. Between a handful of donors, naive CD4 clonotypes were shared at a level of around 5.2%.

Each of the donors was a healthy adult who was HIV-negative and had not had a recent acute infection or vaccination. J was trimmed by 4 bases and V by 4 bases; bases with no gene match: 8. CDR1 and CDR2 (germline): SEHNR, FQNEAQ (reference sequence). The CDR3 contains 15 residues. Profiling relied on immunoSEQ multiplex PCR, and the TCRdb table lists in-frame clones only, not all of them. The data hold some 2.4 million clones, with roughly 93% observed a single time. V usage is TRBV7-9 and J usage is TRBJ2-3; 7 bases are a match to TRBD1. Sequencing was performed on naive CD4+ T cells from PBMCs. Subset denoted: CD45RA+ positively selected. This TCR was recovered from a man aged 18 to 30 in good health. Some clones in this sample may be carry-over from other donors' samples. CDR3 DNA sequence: TGTGCCAGCAGCTCGGCCAGGGGGTCCCCAGATACGCAGTATTTT. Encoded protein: CASSSARGSPDTQYF. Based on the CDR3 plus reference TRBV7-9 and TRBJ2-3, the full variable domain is DTGVSQNPRHKITKRGQNVTFRCDPISEHNRLYWYRQTLGQGPEFLTYFQNEAQLEKSRLLSDRFSAERPKGSFSTLEIQRTEQGDSAMYLCASSSARGSPDTQYFGPGTRLTVL.